This T cell receptor (beta chain) was identified during a study of T cells in Graves' hyperthyroidism and ophthalmopathy. The study's findings and limits: Ophthalmopathy was model-predicted a median about 6.9 months pre-onset.

Authors of the study amplified TCR beta CDR3 regions from RNA transcripts. The TCR CDR3 was amplified in a first-round RT-PCR using the HTBI primer set. TCRdb re-called the multiplex PCR reads through MiXCR, storing one row per CDR3 protein. The sample has 650,000 to 800,000 distinct CDR3 sequences; 45% are singletons. Used for diagnoses were clinical symptoms, serum thyroxine and TRAb, thyroid ultrasound and orbital computed tomography. CDR1 is SGHVS and CDR2 is FQNEAQ in the germline V gene. CDR3 length: 13 amino acids. Trimming took 8 bases from V and 8 from J, leaving 15 bases between them. Points on this clonotype: Antigen unknown.

The chain carries TRBV7-8 and TRBJ1-4; perhaps TRBD1 as D (5 bases). The sequenced sample was peripheral blood or thyroid tissue (not recorded which). This TCR derives from an adult man with Graves' disease, either hyperthyroidism or ophthalmopathy (not recorded which). The CDR3 nucleotides are TGTGCCAGCTCCCCAGGGATGGGGGAAAAACTGTTTTTT. Its protein product is CASSPGMGEKLFF.